What follows are 28 T cell receptor beta chains derived from one specimen sequenced in a study of CD8 T cells in Susac syndrome. Reverse transcription of 0.5 to 1 ug RNA was performed with random hexamers. TCRdb itself ran the immunoSEQ multiplex PCR reads through MiXCR, one entry per CDR3 protein. The data show 300,000 to 350,000 distinct CDR3 sequences, with approximately 90% seen just once and around 0.07% held by the top ten. Specimen: CD4+ T cells from PBMCs. These receptors all come from a human donor with multiple sclerosis.

The count of this clonotype is one. The gene calls are TRBV3-1 and TRBJ2-5, with 8 bases fitting TRBD2. This CDR3 is built from 16 residues. V lost 4 bases and J lost 0; bases outside the gene matches: 7. Germline values: CDR1 LGHDT, CDR2 YNNKEL (reference sequence). The chain's CDR3 is CASSPWGGRNQETQYF. The CDR3 coding sequence is TGTGCCAGCAGCCCCTGGGGCGGGAGGAACCAAGAGACCCAGTACTTC.

The CDR3 bases are TGTGCCAGCAGCTTAGGACTAGCATTTGAGCAGTTCTTC. Its translation is CASSLGLAFEQFF. The chain employs TRBV7-2 and TRBJ2-1, with 7 bases fitting TRBD2. V was pared by 1 base and J by 9 bases, with 3 bases of the junction left unmatched. Germline V gives CDR1 SGHTA, CDR2 FQGNSA. This CDR3 is 13 amino acids long.

This chain uses TRBV5-1 with TRBJ1-1; D not resolved. The CDR3 extends over 11 amino acids. The germline V gene encodes CDR1 SGHRS and CDR2 YFSETQ. Trimming stripped 3 bases from V and 10 bases from J, with 10 bases between. The CDR3 spells CASSSAKGAFF. In DNA form, the CDR3 reads TGCGCCAGCAGCTCAGCAAAGGGAGCTTTCTTT.

This chain links TRBV2 with TRBJ2-2; possibly TRBD1 for D (5 bases). The CDR3 totals 14 residues. The germline CDR1 and CDR2 sequences are SNHLY and FYNNEI. V lost 5 bases and J lost 2, with 9 bases in between. The CDR3 sequence is CASSYDRNTGELFF. In DNA form, the CDR3 reads TGTGCCAGCAGTTACGACAGAAACACCGGGGAGCTGTTTTTT.

The chain is built from TRBV6-6 and TRBJ2-3; TRBD2 matches 7 bases. Germline-derived CDR1 and CDR2 are MNHNY and SVGAGI (reference sequence). The CDR3 covers 13 residues. J gave up 5 bases and V 7 bases, and 6 bases lay outside the gene matches. The CDR3 loop is CASIGSGGDTQYF. In nucleotides, the CDR3 is TGTGCCAGCATTGGATCGGGGGGAGATACGCAGTATTTT.

This chain connects TRBV11-2 to TRBJ2-5; 13 bases are shared with TRBD2. The CDR3 consists of 16 residues. Per the germline V gene, CDR1 is SGHAT and CDR2 is FQNNGV. V was pared by 5 bases and J by 0 bases, with 3 bases of the junction left unmatched. CDR3 loop: CASSLGTSGDQETQYF. DNA for the CDR3: TGTGCCAGCAGCCTCGGGACTAGCGGGGACCAAGAGACCCAGTACTTC.

The chain carries TRBV5-8 and TRBJ2-7, with TRBD1 as a possible D gene (6 bases). Germline loops: CDR1 SGHTS, CDR2 YDEGEE. The CDR3 is made up of 15 amino acids. V was trimmed by 0 bases and J by 1 base, leaving 11 bases between them. CDR3 DNA: TGTGCCAGCAGCTTGGCAGGACAGCGTTCCTACGAGCAGTACTTC. Residues: CASSLAGQRSYEQYF.

The chain is built from TRBV29-1 and TRBJ2-7; TRBD2 matches 11 bases. This CDR3 has 13 amino acids. Germline V lookup: CDR1 SQVTM, CDR2 ANQGSEA. After removal of 7 bases from V and 5 bases from J, the junction contained 7 bases not matched to a gene. The CDR3 is CSARTSGRDEQYF. Here the CDR3 DNA reads TGCAGCGCCCGGACTAGCGGGCGGGACGAGCAGTACTTC.

The CDR3 region is CASSLEDFSTDTQYF. The CDR3 coding sequence is TGTGCCAGCAGCTTAGAGGACTTCAGCACAGATACGCAGTATTTT. This sequence joins TRBV7-2 and TRBJ2-3; a weak D match, TRBD2 (5 bases). The V end lost 1 base, the J end lost 0 bases, and 8 bases lay between the germline ends. In germline, CDR1 is SGHTA, CDR2 FQGNSA. The CDR3 covers 15 residues.

V and J are TRBV7-2 and TRBJ1-5; no reliable D call. V shed 5 bases and J shed 2 bases, with 7 bases lying between them. The length of the CDR3 is 13 residues. Germline CDR1 SGHTA, CDR2 FQGNSA. The CDR3 protein is CASSIPGNQPQHF. In DNA, the CDR3 is TGTGCCAGCAGCATACCGGGCAATCAGCCCCAGCATTTT.

V is TRBV25-1 and J is TRBJ2-1; weak D call: TRBD1 (5 bases). Trimming shortened V by 5 bases and J by 6 bases, and 14 bases separated the two germline ends. Germline values: CDR1 MGHDK, CDR2 SYGVNS. The CDR3 totals 14 residues. CDR3 in amino acids: CASSRRGSTNEQFF. CDR3 bases: TGTGCCAGCAGTCGAAGGGGTAGCACCAATGAGCAGTTCTTC.

The chain combines TRBV7-2 with TRBJ2-7, with a tentative D call TRBD2 (6 bases). CDR1 and CDR2 from the germline V gene are SGHTA and FQGNSA. Trimming pared 1 base from V and 6 bases from J, leaving 16 bases between. The CDR3 extends over 15 amino acids. CDR3 DNA sequence: TGTGCCAGCAGCTTAGGCCCTAGTCGCGGGACCGAGCAGTACTTC. This translates into CASSLGPSRGTEQYF. The full variable domain, rest sourced from reference TRBV7-2 and TRBJ2-7, is GAGVSQSPSNKVTEKGKDVELRCDPISGHTALYWYRQSLGQGLEFLIYFQGNSAPDKSGLPSDRFSAERTGGSVSTLTIQRTQQEDSAVYLCASSLGPSRGTEQYFGPGTRLTVT.

V gene TRBV7-2 combines with J gene TRBJ1-3, with D unclear. This CDR3 is 14 amino acids long. The V gene lost 4 bases and the J gene lost 2 bases, with 9 bases spanning the gap. CDR1 is SGHTA and CDR2 is FQGNSA in the germline V gene. CDR3 DNA: TGTGCCAGCAGCTCTTTCGCGACTGGAAACACCATATATTTT. Amino acids: CASSSFATGNTIYF.

This chain links TRBV12-5 with TRBJ2-1; 7 positions match TRBD1. Germline loops: CDR1 LGHNT, CDR2 FRNRAP. V trimming: 6 bases; J trimming: 1 base; junction bases outside the gene matches: 6. The CDR3 contains 15 residues. The CDR3 bases are TGTGCTAGTGGCGAGGGGGCGGCATCCTACAATGAGCAGTTCTTC. This translates into CASGEGAASYNEQFF.

V and J are TRBV19 and TRBJ2-7; 8 positions match TRBD2. Germline CDR1 reads LNHDA; CDR2 reads SQIVND (reference sequence). The CDR3 spans 14 residues. J was trimmed by 6 bases and V by 6 bases; bases with no gene match: 10. The CDR3 reads CASRERAGGGEQYF. The CDR3 bases are TGTGCCAGTAGAGAGAGGGCGGGAGGAGGCGAGCAGTACTTC.

The chain couples TRBV6-5 to TRBJ1-6; tentative D call: TRBD1 (6 bases). CDR3 length: 16 amino acids. Germline CDR1 reads MNHEY; CDR2 reads SVGAGI. Trimming took 2 bases from V and 9 from J, leaving 17 bases between them. In nucleotides, the CDR3 is TGTGCCAGCAGTTACATGAGGACAGCCCAGAGTTCACCCCTCCACTTT. Protein product: CASSYMRTAQSSPLHF.

The count of this clonotype is one. The chain combines TRBV20-1 with TRBJ1-5; D not certain. The germline CDR1 and CDR2 sequences are DFQATT and SNEGSKA (reference sequence). The CDR3 spans 13 residues. The ends were cut back, 6 bases at V and 3 bases at J, with 12 bases in the middle. The CDR3 sequence: CSATREINQPQHF. The CDR3 nucleotides are TGCAGTGCCACCCGAGAGATCAATCAGCCCCAGCATTTT.

The chain links TRBV5-1 to TRBJ1-3; possibly TRBD1 for D (5 bases). The germline V and J ends were trimmed by 0 bases and 0 bases, with 7 bases remaining between them. Germline loops: CDR1 SGHRS, CDR2 YFSETQ. This CDR3 is built from 15 residues. CDR3 bases: TGCGCCAGCAGCTTGGTGGGACCCTCTGGAAACACCATATATTTT. Its protein is CASSLVGPSGNTIYF.

The genes are TRBV20-1 and TRBJ2-1, with unresolved D. Between the trimmed V and J ends, which lost 5 bases and 0 bases, there was a span of 11 bases. The CDR3 runs to 14 residues. Germline V gene sequence: CDR1 DFQATT, CDR2 SNEGSKA (reference sequence). The CDR3 loop reads CSAWTGSSYNEQFF. The CDR3 DNA reads TGCAGTGCTTGGACCGGTAGCTCCTACAATGAGCAGTTCTTC.

The rearrangement joins TRBV7-2 to TRBJ1-4; unclear D gene. Trimming removed 3 bases from V and 11 bases from J, with 13 bases in between. The CDR3 loop spans 13 amino acids. Looked up from germline, CDR1 is SGHTA and CDR2 is FQGNSA. The CDR3 DNA follows: TGTGCCAGCAGCTTTGCTGGGGTACCGAAACTGTTTTTT. Protein product: CASSFAGVPKLFF.

The chain couples TRBV15 to TRBJ2-2; D unclear. The germline V gene encodes CDR1 LNHNV and CDR2 YYDKDF (reference sequence). V was shortened by 0 bases and J by 8 bases, with 22 bases between the two germline ends. The CDR3 extends over 18 amino acids. As DNA, the CDR3 is TGTGCCACCAGCAGAGATCTGGCCGGCTGGGCGCTCGAGGGGGAGCTGTTTTTT. Its translation: CATSRDLAGWALEGELFF.

The count of this clonotype is one. The chain recombines TRBV7-2 with TRBJ1-1; D unclear. Germline CDR1 and CDR2: SGHTA and FQGNSA. V was cut by 3 bases and J by 4 bases, with 12 bases left in between. The CDR3 extends over 14 amino acids. CDR3 amino acids: CASSFNPLGTEAFF. The CDR3 DNA reads as TGTGCCAGCAGCTTTAACCCTCTAGGCACTGAAGCTTTCTTT.

This rearrangement joins TRBV12-3 or TRBV12-4 to TRBJ2-5, with 8 bases aligning to TRBD2. This CDR3 spans 15 amino acids. After removal of 6 bases from V and 0 bases from J, the junction contained 6 bases not matched to a gene. In nucleotides, the CDR3 is TGTGCCAGCAGCCAGGCTAGCGGGTACCAAGAGACCCAGTACTTC. Translated: CASSQASGYQETQYF.

The rearrangement uses TRBV2 and TRBJ1-5, with a tentative D call TRBD1 (6 bases). V shed 3 bases and J shed 7 bases, with 16 bases lying between them. This CDR3 contains 15 residues. Germline loops: CDR1 SNHLY, CDR2 FYNNEI. The CDR3 protein is CASSDDGQFNQPQHF. The DNA of the CDR3 is TGTGCCAGCAGTGATGATGGACAGTTCAACCAGCCCCAGCATTTT. Supplemented by reference TRBV2 and TRBJ1-5, the full variable domain reads EPEVTQTPSHQVTQMGQEVILRCVPISNHLYFYWYRQILGQKVEFLVSFYNNEISEKSEIFDDQFSVERPDGSNFTLKIRSTKLEDSAMYFCASSDDGQFNQPQHFGDGTRLSIL.

The rearrangement links TRBV5-8 to TRBJ2-1; D perhaps matches TRBD2 (7 bases). V lost 4 bases and J lost 2, with 25 bases in between. The germline gives CDR1 SGHTS, CDR2 YDEGEE. The CDR3 covers 19 residues. In nucleotides, the CDR3 is TGTGCCAGCAGCCAGGGGAAGCTAGCGGTTATTAGGACCTACAATGAGCAGTTCTTC. Translation gives CASSQGKLAVIRTYNEQFF.

This rearrangement joins TRBV24-1 to TRBJ1-5; D is ambiguous. This CDR3 spans 14 amino acids. CDR1 is KGHDR and CDR2 is SFDVKD in the germline V gene. Deletions cut 7 bases from V and 5 bases from J, with 14 bases between. This CDR3 is CATRAEVRDQPQHF. In nucleotides, the CDR3 is TGTGCCACCAGGGCGGAGGTGAGGGATCAGCCCCAGCATTTT.

The rearrangement uses TRBV25-1 and TRBJ1-1, with D perhaps TRBD1 (6 bases). Germline assignment: CDR1 MGHDK and CDR2 SYGVNS. V was shortened by 7 bases and J by 2 bases, with 14 bases between the two germline ends. This CDR3 has 14 amino acids. In DNA form, the CDR3 reads TGTGCCAGCACCAGGGGTGTATCAAACACTGAAGCTTTCTTT. Translated, it gives CASTRGVSNTEAFF. Supplemented by reference TRBV25-1 and TRBJ1-1, the full variable domain reads EADIYQTPRYLVIGTGKKITLECSQTMGHDKMYWYQQDPGMELHLIHYSYGVNSTEKGDLSSESTVSRIRTEHFPLTLESARPSHTSQYLCASTRGVSNTEAFFGQGTRLTVV.

This chain joins TRBV7-9 and TRBJ2-1; 7 bases align to TRBD2. V was clipped by 5 bases and J by 8 bases; unmatched bases: 9. CDR1 is SEHNR and CDR2 is FQNEAQ in the germline V gene (reference sequence). The CDR3 sequence is 14 residues long. This chain's CDR3 is CASSPGGAFDEQFF. The CDR3 DNA reads as TGTGCCAGCAGCCCGGGGGGAGCATTCGATGAGCAGTTCTTC. Complete variable domain (other parts from reference TRBV7-9 and TRBJ2-1): DTGVSQNPRHKITKRGQNVTFRCDPISEHNRLYWYRQTLGQGPEFLTYFQNEAQLEKSRLLSDRFSAERPKGSFSTLEIQRTEQGDSAMYLCASSPGGAFDEQFFGPGTRLTVL.